Shown below are 28 T cell receptor beta chains from a single sample sequenced in a study of shared clonotypes between healthy human individuals (dated by TCRdb to the early 2020s). The library was prepared using the immunoSEQ multiplex PCR assay. TCRdb stores this immuneACCESS table with in-frame sequences only. Part of the clones is absent; in the studies checked, under half of the shortfall reflects unresolved V genes, and no reason is known for the rest. Recorded for this sample are roughly 720,000 clones; roughly 91% of them occurred a single time. 30% to 35% of the sample lies in the top ten. The sequenced sample was memory CD8+ T cells from PBMCs. In light of the paper, this sample's cell subset or site label describes: CD45RO+ cells pooled with CCR7-negative TemRA cells. These receptors were collected from a man younger than 35 in good health. Some clones in this sample may be carry-over from other donors' samples.

CDR3 residues: CASSQRYTVDTEAFF. In DNA, the CDR3 is TGCGCCAGCAGCCAAAGGTACACCGTAGACACTGAAGCTTTCTTT. The J gene is TRBJ1-1, the V gene TRBV4-1; no clear D gene. Trimming took off 2 bases at V and 3 bases at J, with 13 bases between the two ends. Per germline, CDR1 MGHRA and CDR2 YSYEKL. The CDR3 consists of 15 residues.

The chain uses TRBV27 and TRBJ2-2; possible D gene TRBD2, 7 bases. CDR3 length: 15 residues. V dropped 2 bases and J dropped 6 bases, with 13 bases sitting between them. Germline V gene data show CDR1 as MNHEY and CDR2 as SMNVEV (reference sequence). For the CDR3, the DNA is TGTGCCAGCAGTTTACGGGGGGCCTGGTCCGGGGAGCTGTTTTTT. This sequence encodes CASSLRGAWSGELFF.

This clone was recorded once. The chain links TRBV11-2 to TRBJ2-7; D is perhaps TRBD2 (5 bases). This CDR3 has 15 amino acids. Trimming took off 1 base at V and 5 bases at J, with 15 bases between the two ends. CDR1 is SGHAT, CDR2 FQNNGV, per germline. The DNA of the CDR3 is TGTGCCAGCAGCTTAGCCTCTAGCTTATCCCACGAGCAGTACTTC. The encoded protein is CASSLASSLSHEQYF.

This clone was seen only once. V gene TRBV4-2 combines with J gene TRBJ1-2; the D gene is possibly TRBD1 (6 bases). V lost 0 bases, J lost 7 bases, and 15 bases lay in between. Germline V gene sequence: CDR1 LGHNA, CDR2 YNFKEQ. The CDR3 sequence is 15 residues long. The CDR3 coding sequence is TGTGCCAGCAGCCAAGATTTAGGGACAATGACTGGCTACACCTTC. Protein product: CASSQDLGTMTGYTF.

V gene TRBV9 combines with J gene TRBJ2-7; possibly TRBD1 for D (5 bases). The germline CDR1 and CDR2 sequences are SGDLS and YYNGEE. Trimming removed 0 bases from V and 4 bases from J, with 14 bases in between. There are 15 residues in the CDR3. CDR3: CASSVAAGQIYEQYF. The CDR3 DNA sequence: TGTGCCAGCAGCGTAGCAGCAGGACAAATTTACGAGCAGTACTTC.

The chain couples TRBV29-1 to TRBJ2-2; D is possibly TRBD2 (6 bases). V was cut by 7 bases and J by 6 bases, with 18 bases left in between. This CDR3 contains 14 residues. Per germline, CDR1 SQVTM and CDR2 ANQGSEA. CDR3 coding DNA: TGCAGCGGGTTGGGCGGGGAGGTGGCCGGGGAGCTGTTTTTT. Protein product: CSGLGGEVAGELFF.

The CDR3 reads CASSFWSSGNQETQYF. The CDR3 DNA reads TGTGCCAGCAGTTTTTGGTCTAGCGGGAACCAAGAGACCCAGTACTTC. The rearrangement links TRBV28 to TRBJ2-5; 9 bases are a match to TRBD2. This CDR3 spans 16 amino acids. Per the germline V gene, CDR1 is MDHEN and CDR2 is SYDVKM. The junction had 5 bases not matched to a gene; V was cut back by 3 bases and J by 0 bases.

The J gene is TRBJ1-1, the V gene TRBV6-1, with D unresolved. V shed 2 bases and J shed 0 bases, with 10 bases lying between them. The CDR3 contains 15 residues. Germline CDR1 and CDR2: MNHNS and SASEGT. CDR3 nucleotide sequence: TGTGCCAGCAGTGAACTTGCGGACCTGAACACTGAAGCTTTCTTT. Protein sequence: CASSELADLNTEAFF.

V usage is TRBV5-1 and J usage is TRBJ1-1; D possibly corresponds to TRBD1 (5 bases). V gave up 1 base and J gave up 0 bases, with 10 bases separating them. This CDR3 spans 15 amino acids. Germline V gene data show CDR1 as SGHRS and CDR2 as YFSETQ. The CDR3: CASSLWDRLNTEAFF. The CDR3 coding sequence is TGCGCCAGCAGCTTGTGGGACCGTTTGAACACTGAAGCTTTCTTT.

This clone came up once. V and J are TRBV27 and TRBJ1-1; D is unresolved. V lost 6 bases and J lost 1, with 21 bases in between. The CDR3 loop spans 17 amino acids. The germline V gene encodes CDR1 MNHEY and CDR2 SMNVEV (reference sequence). The CDR3: CASSPISLSSRNTEAFF. The CDR3 coding sequence is TGTGCCAGCAGCCCAATCTCTCTCTCGAGCCGGAACACTGAAGCTTTCTTT.

The J gene is TRBJ2-7, the V gene TRBV15, with TRBD1 matching 10 bases. V shed 3 bases, J shed 6 bases, and the junction held 14 bases outside the gene matches. The CDR3 has 17 amino acids. Germline V gene lookup returns CDR1 LNHNV and CDR2 YYDKDF (reference sequence). This CDR3 is CATSSSEGQGDPVEQYF. The CDR3 bases are TGTGCCACCAGCAGTTCCGAAGGACAGGGGGATCCGGTCGAGCAGTACTTC.

This clone was observed a single time. The rearrangement uses TRBV6-1 and TRBJ1-5; D is unclear. The CDR3 contains 15 residues. The germline gives CDR1 MNHNS, CDR2 SASEGT. V shed 6 bases and J shed 0 bases, with 12 bases lying between them. The chain's CDR3 is CASRAQRYSNQPQHF. The CDR3 nucleotides are TGTGCCAGCAGAGCCCAGAGATATAGCAATCAGCCCCAGCATTTT.

The rearrangement links TRBV20-1 to TRBJ2-1; D is uncertain. Trimming shortened V by 1 base and J by 15 bases, and 7 bases separated the two germline ends. Per the germline V gene, CDR1 is DFQATT and CDR2 is SNEGSKA (reference sequence). The CDR3 contains 9 residues. Here the CDR3 DNA reads TGCAGTGCTAGAGGGGATCGGTTCTTC. Amino acid sequence: CSARGDRFF.

This clone was observed once. Other DNA sequences in the sample encode the same CDR3. This chain joins TRBV6-5 and TRBJ2-7; D is uncertain. The V and J ends lost 0 bases and 0 bases respectively, with 12 bases between them. This CDR3 has 16 residues. Germline CDR1 reads MNHEY; CDR2 reads SVGAGI. The CDR3 sequence is CASSYSSGRLSYEQYF. For the CDR3, the DNA is TGTGCCAGCAGTTACTCGTCCGGGCGCCTCTCCTACGAGCAGTACTTC.

This clone appeared a few times. The chain joins TRBV28 to TRBJ2-1, with D possibly TRBD2 on 6 matching bases. CDR1 and CDR2 (germline): MDHEN, SYDVKM. This CDR3 is built from 14 residues. V was trimmed by 10 bases and J by 8 bases, leaving 21 bases between them. The CDR3 here is CATTPPAGGHEQFF. The CDR3 DNA reads as TGTGCCACCACTCCCCCAGCGGGTGGTCATGAGCAGTTCTTC. The full variable domain, rest sourced from reference TRBV28 and TRBJ2-1, is DVKVTQSSRYLVKRTGEKVFLECVQDMDHENMFWYRQDPGLGLRLIYFSYDVKMKEKGDIPEGYSVSREKKERFSLILESASTNQTSMYLCATTPPAGGHEQFFGPGTRLTVL.

The rearrangement links TRBV27 to TRBJ1-4, with D perhaps matching TRBD1 (5 bases). Germline V gene lookup returns CDR1 MNHEY and CDR2 SMNVEV (reference sequence). V lost 8 bases and J lost 10, with 20 bases in between. This CDR3 region has 14 residues. The CDR3 protein is CASCPGGGAGKLFF. The DNA for the CDR3 is TGTGCCAGCTGCCCGGGGGGGGGAGCGGGAAAACTGTTTTTT.

The chain joins TRBV18 to TRBJ2-5; tentative D call: TRBD1 (6 bases). CDR3 length: 15 amino acids. CDR1 and CDR2 (germline): KGHSH, LQKENI. Trimming stripped 2 bases from V and 5 bases from J, with 15 bases between. CDR3 DNA sequence: TGTGCCAGCTCACCAGGCACAGGGATCGAGGAGACCCAGTACTTC. Its protein product is CASSPGTGIEETQYF.

The chain links TRBV27 to TRBJ2-3; the D is unclear. Germline CDR1 MNHEY, CDR2 SMNVEV (reference sequence). V was cut by 8 bases and J by 0 bases, with 6 bases left in between. This CDR3 contains 12 residues. The CDR3 region is CASGLSTDTQYF. DNA for the CDR3: TGTGCCAGCGGGCTTAGCACAGATACGCAGTATTTT.

The V and J genes are TRBV7-9 and TRBJ2-5; 7 nucleotides agree with TRBD1. Germline V gives CDR1 SEHNR, CDR2 FQNEAQ (reference sequence). V shed 5 bases and J 4 bases; nucleotides not matched to a gene: 7. The CDR3 loop spans 14 amino acids. CDR3 residues: CASSETGVRETQYF. CDR3 DNA: TGTGCCAGCAGCGAAACAGGGGTGAGAGAGACCCAGTACTTC.

Only a few counts were recorded for this clone. The V call is TRBV4-3, the J call TRBJ2-3; D is unresolved. V lost 1 base and J lost 6, with 8 bases in between. The CDR3 contains 13 residues. The germline CDR1 and CDR2 sequences are LGHNA and YSLEER. The CDR3 reads CASSQVESDTQYF. CDR3 nucleotides: TGCGCCAGCAGCCAAGTCGAAAGCGATACGCAGTATTTT.

The chain carries TRBV9 and TRBJ2-4, with D possibly being TRBD1 (6 bases). Germline-derived CDR1 and CDR2 are SGDLS and YYNGEE. The CDR3 loop spans 15 amino acids. Trimming shortened V by 0 bases and J by 6 bases, and 13 bases separated the two germline ends. CDR3 protein: CASSVGVGGINIQYF. The CDR3 nucleotides read TGTGCCAGCAGCGTAGGGGTAGGGGGAATAAACATTCAGTACTTC.

The V and J genes are TRBV4-1 and TRBJ2-7; the match to TRBD2 covers 7 bases. Germline V gene data show CDR1 as MGHRA and CDR2 as YSYEKL. Losses at the gene ends were 4 bases for V and 6 bases for J; bases not matched to a gene: 12. The CDR3 is made up of 15 amino acids. The CDR3 DNA reads as TGCGCCAGCAGCCCCGTCGCCGGGGGGAAGGCCGAGCAGTACTTC. Translation gives CASSPVAGGKAEQYF.

The J gene is TRBJ2-7, the V gene TRBV6-1, with 7 bases identical to TRBD2. The CDR3 loop spans 15 amino acids. The junction had 11 bases not matched to a gene; V was cut back by 5 bases and J by 4 bases. Germline V gives CDR1 MNHNS, CDR2 SASEGT. CDR3 protein: CASSSLLATPYEQYF. The CDR3 DNA sequence: TGTGCCAGCAGTTCCCTACTAGCGACACCGTACGAGCAGTACTTC.

The chain carries TRBV6-5 and TRBJ1-1; 10 bases are a match to TRBD1. This CDR3 is 16 amino acids long. Germline V gene data show CDR1 as MNHEY and CDR2 as SVGAGI. V lost 2 bases and J lost 1; bases outside the gene matches: 4. CDR3 residues: CASSYGTGAPNTEAFF. As DNA, the CDR3 is TGTGCCAGCAGTTACGGGACAGGGGCGCCGAACACTGAAGCTTTCTTT.

The rearrangement uses TRBV25-1 and TRBJ2-1, with 7 bases matching TRBD2. The J segment lost 4 bases and the V segment lost 5 bases, leaving 2 bases of the junction unmatched. Per germline, CDR1 MGHDK and CDR2 SYGVNS. This CDR3 spans 13 amino acids. The CDR3 reads CASSLAEYNEQFF. CDR3 DNA: TGTGCCAGCAGTCTAGCGGAGTACAATGAGCAGTTCTTC.

This clone came up once. The rearrangement uses TRBV7-3 and TRBJ1-1; the D gene is possibly TRBD1 (5 bases). CDR1 SGHTA and CDR2 FQGTGA come from the germline V gene. V gave up 0 bases and J gave up 1 base, with 15 bases separating them. CDR3 length: 17 residues. CDR3 in amino acids: CASSLTYAPGPNTEAFF. CDR3 nucleotide sequence: TGTGCCAGCAGCTTAACTTACGCACCGGGACCGAACACTGAAGCTTTCTTT.

This chain uses TRBV4-3 with TRBJ1-5, with no clear D. CDR1 and CDR2 from the germline V gene are LGHNA and YSLEER. The length of the CDR3 is 15 residues. V was trimmed by 1 base and J by 6 bases, leaving 13 bases between them. The CDR3 region is CASSQGTGVGQPQHF. In nucleotides, the CDR3 is TGCGCCAGCAGCCAAGGGACCGGGGTCGGTCAGCCCCAGCATTTT.

V is TRBV5-6 and J is TRBJ2-7; perhaps TRBD2 as D (6 bases). CDR1 SGHDT and CDR2 YYEEEE come from the germline V gene. This CDR3 has 14 residues. Between the trimmed V and J ends, which lost 4 bases and 0 bases, there was a span of 11 bases. Here the CDR3 reads CASSAGTGSYEQYF. CDR3 in DNA: TGTGCCAGCAGCGCCGGGACTGGCTCCTACGAGCAGTACTTC.